One sample yielded the 30 T cell receptor beta chains listed below, sequenced in a study of cytomegalovirus exposure and HLA in healthy donors (dated by TCRdb to about 2017). The method was the immunoSEQ multiplex PCR assay. The multiplex PCR relied on a mix of 60 forward primers for TCR Vbeta segments and 13 reverse primers for TCR Jbeta segments. TCRdb limited this immuneACCESS table to in-frame rearrangements with V and J called. A share of clones is missing; checked studies link under half to unresolved V genes, and the rest is unexplained. Recorded for this sample are roughly 200,000 clones; approximately 80% of them occurred a single time. The ten largest account for roughly 1.5% of the sample. The sample was PBMCs. Every receptor here comes from a man aged 50 to 59 in good health and CMV-seronegative.

This clone was recorded a few times. The rearrangement joins TRBV11-2 to TRBJ2-1; D unclear. V was pared by 6 bases and J by 3 bases, with 24 bases between. Germline V CDR1 and CDR2: SGHAT, FQNNGV. This CDR3 is 18 amino acids long. CDR3 DNA: TGTGCCAGCAGGCCACACAGTCTTCCGGATCGGATCTACAATGAGCAGTTCTTC. This translates into CASRPHSLPDRIYNEQFF.

The chain recombines TRBV27 with TRBJ2-5; D possibly corresponds to TRBD2 (5 bases). Per the germline V gene, CDR1 is MNHEY and CDR2 is SMNVEV (reference sequence). V was shortened by 3 bases and J by 1 base, with 27 bases between the two germline ends. This CDR3 has 20 residues. CDR3 sequence (DNA): TGTGCCAGCAGTTTGAGAAACCCCGTTAGCCGGGGTTGGAGCCAAGAGACCCAGTACTTC. Its translation is CASSLRNPVSRGWSQETQYF.

Regarding this clone: The sample contains more than one DNA sequence encoding this CDR3. The J gene is TRBJ1-1, the V gene TRBV6-5; D is undetermined. Germline CDR1 reads MNHEY; CDR2 reads SVGAGI. There are 14 residues in the CDR3. V gave up 2 bases and J gave up 0 bases, with 7 bases separating them. The CDR3 spells CASSYERVNTEAFF. The CDR3 DNA sequence: TGTGCCAGCAGTTACGAGCGGGTGAACACTGAAGCTTTCTTT.

The chain combines TRBV28 with TRBJ2-3; D is undetermined. Germline V gene data show CDR1 as MDHEN and CDR2 as SYDVKM. The CDR3 extends over 14 amino acids. V was cut by 2 bases and J by 2 bases, with 8 bases left in between. CDR3 sequence reads: CASSLGPATDTQYF. CDR3 in DNA: TGTGCCAGCAGTTTAGGGCCGGCCACAGATACGCAGTATTTT.

Only a few counts were recorded for this clone. The V call is TRBV4-1, the J call TRBJ2-2; 9 bases line up with TRBD2. The CDR3 runs to 16 residues. V lost 1 base to trimming and J lost 5 bases; unmatched junction nucleotides: 5. The V gene's germline CDR1 is MGHRA and CDR2 YSYEKL. The CDR3, as DNA: TGCGCCAGCAGCCAAGGCGGGAGGGCCTTAACCGGGGAGCTGTTTTTT. Amino acid sequence: CASSQGGRALTGELFF.

The chain uses TRBV27 and TRBJ2-7; possible D gene TRBD2, 6 bases. The germline CDR1 and CDR2 sequences are MNHEY and SMNVEV (reference sequence). This CDR3 comprises 14 residues. Trimming removed 3 bases from V and 2 bases from J, with 11 bases in between. CDR3 sequence: CASSLASDTYEQYF. For the CDR3, the DNA is TGTGCCAGCAGTTTGGCTAGCGATACCTACGAGCAGTACTTC.

The J gene is TRBJ2-7, the V gene TRBV7-9; weak D call: TRBD1 (5 bases). The V end was cut by 5 bases, the J end by 6 bases, with 14 bases between. CDR3 size: 13 residues. Per the germline V gene, CDR1 is SEHNR and CDR2 is FQNEAQ (reference sequence). CDR3 sequence (DNA): TGTGCCAGCAGCCAGAAGGTGGGGCTCGAGCAGTACTTC. Residues: CASSQKVGLEQYF.

This clone has just a few counts. This specimen includes other DNA sequences encoding the same CDR3. The rearrangement links TRBV9 to TRBJ2-7; TRBD1 matches at 8 bases. CDR1 and CDR2 from the germline V gene are SGDLS and YYNGEE. J lost 4 bases, V lost 4 bases, and 4 bases had no gene match. The CDR3 is 13 residues long. Here the CDR3 reads CASSPRTGYEQYF. The CDR3 DNA is TGTGCCAGCAGCCCCCGGACAGGGTACGAGCAGTACTTC.

The rearrangement joins TRBV27 to TRBJ2-3, with 8 bases identical to TRBD1. Germline V gene lookup returns CDR1 MNHEY and CDR2 SMNVEV (reference sequence). This CDR3 has 16 residues. Trimming removed 8 bases from V and 2 bases from J; junction bases left unmatched: 12. The CDR3 DNA is TGTGCCAGCGGGTTACGCAGGGGGCAGGTCACAGATACGCAGTATTTT. As protein: CASGLRRGQVTDTQYF.

The sample holds one count of this clone. The chain uses TRBV10-1 and TRBJ2-3; D perhaps matches TRBD1 (5 bases). The CDR3 spans 15 residues. Trimming took 8 bases from V and 7 from J, leaving 22 bases between them. Germline V gene data show CDR1 as WNHNN and CDR2 as SYGVQD (reference sequence). The CDR3 protein is CASHSGKGPPYTQYF. The CDR3, as DNA: TGCGCCAGCCATTCCGGCAAGGGGCCTCCGTATACGCAGTATTTT.

The rearrangement links TRBV5-1 to TRBJ2-5; 9 nucleotides align to TRBD1. Trimming took 0 bases from V and 4 from J; bases not matched to a gene: 4. The CDR3 covers 15 residues. Germline assignment: CDR1 SGHRS and CDR2 YFSETQ. CDR3: CASSLEGTGLETQYF. The DNA for the CDR3 is TGCGCCAGCAGCTTGGAGGGGACAGGGTTAGAGACCCAGTACTTC.

V usage is TRBV5-6 and J usage is TRBJ2-5; 7 nucleotides line up with TRBD2. J was trimmed by 5 bases and V by 2 bases; bases with no gene match: 9. From germline, CDR1 is SGHDT and CDR2 YYEEEE. There are 15 residues in the CDR3. CDR3 DNA sequence: TGTGCCAGCAGCTTAGCCGGGACTACCTTTGAGACCCAGTACTTC. Its translation is CASSLAGTTFETQYF.

The chain links TRBV6-4 to TRBJ2-1; 14 positions agree with TRBD2. This CDR3 contains 15 residues. Per germline, CDR1 MRHNA and CDR2 SNTAGT. Trimming cost V 3 bases and J 8 bases; bases outside gene matches: 3. The CDR3 reads CASSEGLAGVHEQFF. The CDR3 DNA reads TGTGCCAGCAGTGAGGGACTAGCGGGAGTCCATGAGCAGTTCTTC.

The J gene is TRBJ1-4, the V gene TRBV7-8, with a tentative D call TRBD1 (6 bases). Trimming removed 0 bases at V and 7 bases at J, with 18 bases between. Germline V gives CDR1 SGHVS, CDR2 FQNEAQ. The CDR3 has 17 residues. The CDR3 is CASSLAGTRGSAEKLFF. For the CDR3, the DNA is TGTGCCAGCAGCTTAGCAGGGACAAGGGGTAGTGCTGAAAAACTGTTTTTT.

The J gene is TRBJ1-5, the V gene TRBV18; D is possibly TRBD1 (5 bases). CDR1 KGHSH and CDR2 LQKENI come from the germline V gene. CDR3 length: 15 residues. V lost 6 bases to trimming and J lost 3 bases, with 15 bases between them. The CDR3 region has the DNA TGTGCCAGCTCTCCCGTGGGGCAGTCCAATCAGCCCCAGCATTTT. It encodes CASSPVGQSNQPQHF. Full variable domain (remainder filled in from reference TRBV18 and TRBJ1-5): NAGVMQNPRHLVRRRGQEARLRCSPMKGHSHVYWYRQLPEEGLKFMVYLQKENIIDESGMPKERFSAEFPKEGPSILRIQQVVRGDSAAYFCASSPVGQSNQPQHFGDGTRLSIL.

The chain recombines TRBV9 with TRBJ1-1; D is unresolved. V lost 3 bases, J lost 2 bases, and 11 bases lay in between. The CDR3 is made up of 14 amino acids. Germline CDR1 SGDLS, CDR2 YYNGEE. DNA of the CDR3: TGTGCCAGCAGCGACTCTAGTTTTAACACTGAAGCTTTCTTT. It encodes CASSDSSFNTEAFF.

About this clone: A junction boundary mismatches the germline segment, possibly from a read error. The chain uses TRBV11-2 and TRBJ2-7, with 10 positions matching TRBD2. The length of the CDR3 is 15 residues. The germline V gene has CDR1 SGHAT and CDR2 FQNNGV. CDR3 protein: CTSSLLAGPSYEQYF. CDR3 sequence (DNA): TGTACCAGCAGCTTACTAGCGGGACCCTCCTACGAGCAGTACTTC. The variable domain in full, with the rest retrieved from reference TRBV11-2 and TRBJ2-7, is EAGVAQSPRYKIIEKRQSVAFWCNPISGHATLYWYQQILGQGPKLLIQFQNNGVVDDSQLPKDRFSAERLKGVDSTLKIQPAKLEDSAVYLCTSSLLAGPSYEQYFGPGTRLTVT.

V gene TRBV2 combines with J gene TRBJ2-2; 8 bases agree with TRBD1. The CDR3 loop spans 15 amino acids. The V and J ends lost 6 bases and 6 bases, in that order; junction bases with no gene match: 9. The germline V gene has CDR1 SNHLY and CDR2 FYNNEI. CDR3 coding DNA: TGTGCCAGCAGGAAAAACAAACAGGGGGCCGGGGAGCTGTTTTTT. This translates into CASRKNKQGAGELFF. Complete variable domain (other parts from reference TRBV2 and TRBJ2-2): EPEVTQTPSHQVTQMGQEVILRCVPISNHLYFYWYRQILGQKVEFLVSFYNNEISEKSEIFDDQFSVERPDGSNFTLKIRSTKLEDSAMYFCASRKNKQGAGELFFGEGSRLTVL.

The rearrangement joins TRBV19 to TRBJ2-7, with 7 nucleotides matching TRBD1. Germline lookup yields CDR1 LNHDA and CDR2 SQIVND (reference sequence). The trim removed 10 bases at V and 1 base at J, leaving 7 bases unmatched. This CDR3 has 13 amino acids. The CDR3 protein is CATPGQKSYEQYF. The CDR3 DNA reads as TGTGCCACCCCGGGACAGAAATCCTACGAGCAGTACTTC.

The CDR3 DNA sequence: TGTGCCATCTCTCGCGACAGGCCCTACGAGCAGTACTTC. It codes for CAISRDRPYEQYF. V is TRBV10-3 and J is TRBJ2-7; D perhaps matches TRBD1 (6 bases). The germline V gene has CDR1 ENHRY and CDR2 SYGVKD. V was shortened by 8 bases and J by 2 bases, with 13 bases between the two germline ends. CDR3 length equals 13 residues.

This rearrangement joins TRBV6-1 to TRBJ2-2; D is perhaps TRBD1 (8 bases). Germline CDR1 reads MNHNS; CDR2 reads SASEGT. The length of the CDR3 is 15 residues. The V end was cut by 6 bases, the J end by 4 bases, with 15 bases between. The CDR3 nucleotides read TGTGCCAGCAGGCGACAGGGGAGGGTCACCGGGGAGCTGTTTTTT. Protein: CASRRQGRVTGELFF.

V and J are TRBV30 and TRBJ2-7; 8 nucleotides agree with TRBD1. The CDR3 totals 14 residues. Losses at the gene ends were 4 bases for V and 5 bases for J; bases not matched to a gene: 10. Germline CDR1 is GTSNPN and CDR2 is SVGIG (reference sequence). CDR3 residues: CAWMERGQGHEQYF. The CDR3 nucleotides are TGTGCCTGGATGGAGAGAGGACAGGGTCACGAGCAGTACTTC.

This CDR3 reads CASIHSPVRIYEQYF. CDR3 in DNA: TGTGCCAGCATCCACAGCCCCGTCCGTATCTACGAGCAGTACTTC. The chain joins TRBV5-5 to TRBJ2-7; D ambiguous. CDR1 is SGHKS, CDR2 YYEKEE, per germline (reference sequence). V shed 6 bases and J shed 3 bases, with 19 bases lying between them. The CDR3 is 15 residues long.

The chain joins TRBV30 to TRBJ1-2; 9 bases match TRBD1. V dropped 3 bases and J dropped 5; count of bases not matched to a gene: 4. The length of the CDR3 is 13 residues. Germline V gene sequence: CDR1 GTSNPN, CDR2 SVGIG (reference sequence). The CDR3 region is CAWSRDRGYGYTF. CDR3 sequence (DNA): TGTGCCTGGAGCCGAGACAGGGGGTATGGCTACACCTTC.

The rearrangement links TRBV7-6 to TRBJ2-2; 10 bases line up with TRBD2. The CDR3 runs 16 residues. After removal of 6 bases from V and 6 bases from J, the junction contained 10 bases not matched to a gene. Germline values: CDR1 SGHVS, CDR2 FNYEAQ. The CDR3 spells CASRPSSGSLPGELFF. CDR3 coding DNA: TGTGCCAGCAGGCCCTCTAGCGGGAGCCTCCCCGGGGAGCTGTTTTTT. The variable domain in full, completed from reference TRBV7-6 and TRBJ2-2, reads GAGVSQSPRYKVTKRGQDVALRCDPISGHVSLYWYRQALGQGPEFLTYFNYEAQQDKSGLPNDRFSAERPEGSISTLTIQRTEQRDSAMYRCASRPSSGSLPGELFFGEGSRLTVL.

J is TRBJ2-2 and V is TRBV5-4, with D unresolved. This CDR3 region has 15 residues. The V and J ends lost 0 bases and 5 bases respectively, with 11 bases between them. Germline CDR1 is SGHNT and CDR2 is YYREEE (reference sequence). CDR3 nucleotide sequence: TGTGCCAGCAGCTTGGGGAGCTCCTCGACCGGGGAGCTGTTTTTT. As protein: CASSLGSSSTGELFF.

The V gene is TRBV2, the J gene TRBJ2-2; D unresolved. Germline V gene lookup returns CDR1 SNHLY and CDR2 FYNNEI. CDR3 length: 15 amino acids. Trimming cost V 6 bases and J 1 base, with 12 bases left between them. CDR3 protein: CASRLSYRNTGELFF. CDR3 in DNA: TGTGCCAGCAGGCTCTCATACAGGAACACCGGGGAGCTGTTTTTT. The variable domain in full, completed from reference TRBV2 and TRBJ2-2, reads EPEVTQTPSHQVTQMGQEVILRCVPISNHLYFYWYRQILGQKVEFLVSFYNNEISEKSEIFDDQFSVERPDGSNFTLKIRSTKLEDSAMYFCASRLSYRNTGELFFGEGSRLTVL.

This clone was detected only once. This sequence joins TRBV7-3 and TRBJ2-1; D is possibly TRBD1 (5 bases). Germline CDR1 is SGHTA and CDR2 is FQGTGA. The length of the CDR3 is 15 residues. Deletions cut 2 bases from V and 4 bases from J, with 12 bases between. CDR3: CASSLSRTSYNEQFF. The DNA of the CDR3 is TGTGCCAGCAGCTTATCCCGGACATCATACAATGAGCAGTTCTTC.

The V and J genes are TRBV28 and TRBJ1-5; TRBD1 matches 10 bases. CDR1 is MDHEN, CDR2 SYDVKM, per germline. The CDR3 covers 15 residues. After removal of 5 bases from V and 6 bases from J, the junction contained 7 bases not matched to a gene. CDR3 sequence (DNA): TGTGCCAGCAGTAAGCGACAGGGGGCGCTTCAGCCCCAGCATTTT. Its protein is CASSKRQGALQPQHF. The whole variable domain, filled in from reference TRBV28 and TRBJ1-5, reads DVKVTQSSRYLVKRTGEKVFLECVQDMDHENMFWYRQDPGLGLRLIYFSYDVKMKEKGDIPEGYSVSREKKERFSLILESASTNQTSMYLCASSKRQGALQPQHFGDGTRLSIL.

This clone was found once. This chain connects TRBV28 to TRBJ1-5; a possible D gene is TRBD1 (5 bases). Trimming took off 3 bases at V and 7 bases at J, with 13 bases between the two ends. The CDR3 contains 14 residues. Germline V gene data show CDR1 as MDHEN and CDR2 as SYDVKM. CDR3 in DNA: TGTGCCAGCAGTTTTTCCCGACAGTCCCAGCCCCAGCATTTT. Protein sequence: CASSFSRQSQPQHF. The full variable domain, in which reference TRBV28 and TRBJ1-5 provide the parts outside the CDR3, is DVKVTQSSRYLVKRTGEKVFLECVQDMDHENMFWYRQDPGLGLRLIYFSYDVKMKEKGDIPEGYSVSREKKERFSLILESASTNQTSMYLCASSFSRQSQPQHFGDGTRLSIL.